This T cell receptor beta chain originates from a study of Ad26.COV2.S vaccination and SARS-CoV-2 variants. The CDR3 is 10 amino acids. Germline values: CDR1 SQVTM, CDR2 ANQGSEA. With 4 bases removed from V and 13 bases from J, the gap between germline ends came to 11 bases. Treatment indicated: over 15 received Ad26.COV2.S at low or high dose, single or two shots; about 5 received placebo; per-sample allocation not given. Sampling happened 63 days after the first vaccine or placebo injection. TCRdb's copy holds only in-frame clones and misses some; the assay was immunoSEQ multiplex PCR. The sample contains fewer than 600,000 clones, 89% of which appear only once.

This sequence joins TRBV29-1 and TRBJ2-1; either TRBD1 or TRBD2 may fit D (5 bases each). The TCR comes from a person between 18 and 60 years old who received the Ad26.COV2.S COVID-19 vaccine or a placebo. Sample: peripheral blood, taken in a trial of Ad26.COV2.S vaccine versus placebo. CDR3 sequence: CSVVIGGQFF. In nucleotides, the CDR3 is TGCAGCGTTGTGATTGGGGGTCAGTTCTTC.